This entry describes one T cell receptor beta chain. Its antigen is still unknown. This record comes from a study of cytomegalovirus exposure and HLA in healthy donors. The primer mix had 60 Vbeta and 13 Jbeta primers. Produced via immunoSEQ multiplex PCR; TCRdb's table is partial and in-frame only. In the table there are over 130,000 clones, around 75% of which are singletons. Findings and limits, study-wide: In a later analysis, productive TCRs from donors in an Asian-associated ancestry cluster reportedly carried fewer N-insertions than the cohort mean. With DRB1 most and HLA-C fewest, TCR association rates differed between HLA loci in a later analysis.

The CDR3 sequence is 14 residues long. V gave up 3 bases and J gave up 1 base, with 12 bases separating them. Germline-derived CDR1 and CDR2 are SQVTM and ANQGSEA. J is TRBJ1-2 and V is TRBV29-1; possible D gene TRBD1, 5 bases. Sequences were obtained from PBMCs. The source is a human donor in good health. The CDR3 region has the DNA TGCAGCGTTGACCCAGGCGGGGGTAACTATGGCTACACCTTC. Its protein is CSVDPGGGNYGYTF.